Listed below are T cell receptor beta chains from one sample, sequenced in a study of shared T cell receptors in the human thymus. Repertoires were generated with immunoSEQ multiplex PCR, while TCRdb's copy carries only in-frame clones and drops some. The table lists 700,000 or so clones, approximately 85% of them singletons. These sequences were also reported in another study, on human thymus T cells.

Input material: thymocytes. These receptors were taken from a girl younger than two with a congenital heart defect. CDR3s include the opening cysteine and the closing phenylalanine or tryptophan. A D gene is named only where the DNA matches it firmly. Expanded clones are given a class, and other clones once, few, many or no size at all.

clone_size	v_call	d_call	j_call	cdr3_nt	cdr3_aa
NA	TRBV21-1	NA	TRBJ1-1	TGTGCCAGCAGTCAAAGTTCCGGACAGGGCCCAAACCTGAAGGCTTCTGAAGCTTTCTTT	CASSQSSGQGPNLKASEAFF
NA	TRBV29-1	TRBD2	TRBJ2-3	TGCAGCGTTGAAGATCCGGGGGGGCCAGATACGCAGTATTTT	CSVEDPGGPDTQYF
NA	TRBV28	NA	TRBJ1-2	TGTGCCAGCAGTCTACTACCTCCCACCAAGCCGGATGGCTACACCTTC	CASSLLPPTKPDGYTF
NA	TRBV9	NA	TRBJ1-6	TGTGCCAGCAGCGTGTCGCTGAACGCCTACAGGAAAGATTCACCCCTCCACTTT	CASSVSLNAYRKDSPLHF
NA	TRBV6-5	NA	TRBJ1-1	TGTGCCAGCAGTTACTCGGCAGGGCGGGCTTTCTTT	CASSYSAGRAFF
NA	TRBV12-5	TRBD1	TRBJ2-7	TGTGCTAGTGGTTTGGACCTGGGACAGGGGGTATACGAGCAGTACTTC	CASGLDLGQGVYEQYF
NA	TRBV2	NA	TRBJ1-2	TGTGCCAGCATCTCTAAGAACTATGGCTACACCTTC	CASISKNYGYTF
NA	TRBV30	NA	TRBJ1-2	TGTGCCTGGAACCTCCCAGGGGTTGCCGGGTATGGCTACACCTTC	CAWNLPGVAGYGYTF
NA	TRBV19	NA	TRBJ1-5	TGTGCCAGTAGTCCTCTCAATCAGCCCCAGCATTTT	CASSPLNQPQHF
NA	TRBV4-2	TRBD2	TRBJ2-5	TGTGCCAGCAGCCAAGCCCAACTAGCGGCTAAAGAGACCCAGTACTTC	CASSQAQLAAKETQYF
NA	TRBV27	TRBD1	TRBJ1-2	TGTGCCAGCAGTGCCTACGACAGGGACTATGGCTACACCTTC	CASSAYDRDYGYTF
NA	TRBV6-6	TRBD1	TRBJ1-5	TGTGCCAGCAGTTACGTCAGGGGGCCTTTTAATCAGCCCCAGCATTTT	CASSYVRGPFNQPQHF
NA	TRBV7-9	NA	TRBJ2-5	TGTGCCAGCAGCTTTAGGAGGGACCAAGAGACCCAGTACTTC	CASSFRRDQETQYF
NA	TRBV6-1	NA	TRBJ2-7	TGTGCCAGCAGTGAAGCCGTAGGCTTTCGGGGTGAGCAGTACTTC	CASSEAVGFRGEQYF
few	TRBV5-4	TRBD1	TRBJ1-1	TGTGCCAGCAGCTTCCCCCGGGACAGGGGGCAGGGATCAGCTTTCTTT	CASSFPRDRGQGSAFF
NA	TRBV5-5	NA	TRBJ1-4	TGTGCCAGCAGCTCAGATGAAAAACTGTTTTTT	CASSSDEKLFF
NA	TRBV5-6	TRBD1	TRBJ2-7	TGTGCCAGCAGCTTGAGTTTGGGGACAGGGAACTACGAGCAGTACTTC	CASSLSLGTGNYEQYF
NA	TRBV19	TRBD2	TRBJ2-5	TGTGCCAGTACCGGACTAGCGGTGGGGTCGGCGCAAGAGACCCAGTACTTC	CASTGLAVGSAQETQYF
few	TRBV5-6	NA	TRBJ1-1	TGTGCCAGCAGCTTCCAGACAGGAGAAGCTTTCTTT	CASSFQTGEAFF
NA	TRBV6-1	NA	TRBJ2-6	TGTGCCAGCAGTGAATGGGGGGCTGGGGCCAACGTCCTGACTTTC	CASSEWGAGANVLTF
NA	TRBV7-8	TRBD2	TRBJ2-1	TGTGCCAGCAGCCCGCGGGAGGGGGTCAATGAGCAGTTCTTC	CASSPREGVNEQFF
NA	TRBV4-1	TRBD2	TRBJ2-3	TGCGCCAGCAGCCAAGACGGGGAGGGAGATACGCAGTATTTT	CASSQDGEGDTQYF
NA	TRBV11-2	TRBD2	TRBJ2-5	TGTGCCAGCAGCTTTGTCGGAAGCGGGAGTTCTGAAGAGACCCAGTACTTC	CASSFVGSGSSEETQYF
NA	TRBV10-3	NA	TRBJ2-3	TGTGCCACGACAGGCCCGTGCACAGATACGCAGTATTTT	CATTGPCTDTQYF
NA	TRBV4-1	NA	TRBJ1-5	TGCGCCAGCAGCCAAATCCCCGGCGCGGGGGGCGCCTATAGCAATCAGCCCCAGCATTTT	CASSQIPGAGGAYSNQPQHF
NA	TRBV4-3	TRBD1	TRBJ1-4	TGCGCCAGCAGCCAAGATTTTCAGGGACAGGGGTGTGAAAAACTGTTTTTT	CASSQDFQGQGCEKLFF
NA	TRBV5-4	TRBD1	TRBJ2-7	TGTGCCAGCAGCTTCGGGTACAGGGGGCGCGAATACGAGCAGTACTTC	CASSFGYRGREYEQYF
once	TRBV6-4	TRBD1	TRBJ1-4	TGTGCCAGCCGGAAGACAGGGCTAAATAATGAAAAACTGTTTTTT	CASRKTGLNNEKLFF
NA	TRBV21-1	NA	TRBJ1-2	TGTGCCAGCAGCCGGACAGGGGAAGATGGCTACACCTTC	CASSRTGEDGYTF
NA	TRBV19	NA	TRBJ2-2	TGTGCCAGTAGTATCTTCACCGGGGAGCTGTTTTTT	CASSIFTGELFF